In this sample, the clone carrying this TCR beta chain turned up many times. The sample comes from a study of early T cells in non-severe SARS-CoV-2 infection. Germline CDR1 LNHDA, CDR2 SQIVND (reference sequence). This CDR3 region has 16 residues. V shed 4 bases and J shed 0 bases, with 15 bases lying between them. TCRdb fed the 5' RACE reads into MiXCR, producing one record per CDR3 protein. This table holds approximately 60,000 distinct CDR3 sequences, 10% to 15% found once. The receptor's source is an adult who was a healthcare worker with PCR-confirmed SARS-CoV-2 infection or an uninfected control (not recorded which). The sequencing input was whole blood. The chain combines TRBV19 with TRBJ1-2; D is possibly TRBD1 (5 bases). In DNA, the CDR3 is TGTGCCAGTAGTACCCCGGGTCAGACAGCTAACTATGGCTACACCTTC. Its translation is CASSTPGQTANYGYTF.